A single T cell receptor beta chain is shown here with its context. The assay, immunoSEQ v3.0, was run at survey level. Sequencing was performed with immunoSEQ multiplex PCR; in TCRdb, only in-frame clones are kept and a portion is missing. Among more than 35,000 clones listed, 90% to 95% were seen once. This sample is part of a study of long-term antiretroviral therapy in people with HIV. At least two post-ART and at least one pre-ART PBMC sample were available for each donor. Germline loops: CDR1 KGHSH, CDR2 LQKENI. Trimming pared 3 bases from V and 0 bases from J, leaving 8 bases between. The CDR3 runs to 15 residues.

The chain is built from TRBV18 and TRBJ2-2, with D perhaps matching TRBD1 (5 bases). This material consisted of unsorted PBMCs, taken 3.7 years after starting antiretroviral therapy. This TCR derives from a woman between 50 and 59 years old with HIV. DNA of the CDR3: TGTGCCAGCTCACCGACAGCTTCGAACACCGGGGAGCTGTTTTTT. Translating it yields CASSPTASNTGELFF.